This TCR beta chain originates from a study of T cell changes during pregnancy in multiple sclerosis (dated by TCRdb to between 2018 and 2021). Some background on the complete study: Changes in the T cell repertoire over the course of pregnancy were examined in this study in women with multiple sclerosis.

Libraries were built with the immunoSEQ multiplex PCR assay. TCRdb mirrors the immuneACCESS table, restricted to in-frame sequences. Some clones are absent from its copies; in checked studies, under half trace to an unresolved V gene, and the reason for the others is unknown. The sample table lists about 68,000 clones, about nine tenths of them with a count of one. Approximately 1.5% of the sample is in the top ten clones. Points on this clone: The antigen it binds to is not known. Per-base qualities were not stored, and no clone one base away is much larger.

This clonotype was obtained from a female donor with multiple sclerosis, enrolled in a pregnancy study. The sample in question was peripheral blood, obtained in the third trimester of pregnancy.

In nucleotides, the sequence is TGCGCCAGCAGCTTGGGGGGCCCGCTCTCTGGAAACACCATATATTTT. It translates to CASSLGGPLSGNTIYF. The chain uses TRBV5-1 and TRBJ1-3; matching of 5 bases hints at TRBD1 as the D gene. Trimming costs V 0 bases and J 0 bases, and their ends lie 10 bases apart. The CDR3 runs 16 residues from the cysteine to the phenylalanine. This entry keeps only the CDR3 DNA: 48 bases, framed from base 1. According to the germline V gene, CDR1 reads SGHRS and CDR2 reads YFSETQ.